This entry lists 3 T cell receptor beta chains sequenced from one sample in a study of T-cell memory formation after mild COVID-19. TCRdb ran MiXCR on the 5' RACE reads and lists one entry per CDR3 protein. This sample yields roughly 160,000 distinct CDR3 sequences, of which around 13% are seen a single time; roughly 3.4% belongs to the top ten. The sample was PBMCs or a T cell subset sorted from them (not recorded which). Receptors were obtained from a man aged 18 to 29 who had mild COVID-19 (a few samples of this study predate the infection). Cell type and time point are not known.

The chain employs TRBV19 and TRBJ2-3; D unresolved. CDR3 length: 13 amino acids. Trimming took off 0 bases at V and 12 bases at J, with 13 bases between the two ends. Germline loops: CDR1 LNHDA, CDR2 SQIVND (reference sequence). CDR3 sequence: CASSIDRRLTQYF. CDR3 DNA: TGTGCCAGTAGTATAGATCGCCGTCTTACCCAGTATTTT.

This clonotype turned up a few times. The rearrangement links TRBV20-1 to TRBJ2-3; 7 bases agree with TRBD2. In germline, CDR1 is DFQATT, CDR2 SNEGSKA (reference sequence). CDR3 length: 14 amino acids. V shed 5 bases, J shed 0 bases, and the junction held 5 bases outside the gene matches. CDR3 coding DNA: TGCAGTGCTGGAATAGCGGGTAGCACAGATACGCAGTATTTT. Translation: CSAGIAGSTDTQYF.

This clonotype was seen more than once but under ten times. The V and J genes are TRBV15 and TRBJ2-1; no clear D. V lost 0 bases and J lost 10, with 13 bases in between. CDR3 length: 14 amino acids. Germline values: CDR1 LNHNV, CDR2 YYDKDF (reference sequence). The CDR3 sequence is CATSRDRIAEEQFF. DNA of the CDR3: TGTGCCACCAGCAGAGACCGTATAGCCGAGGAGCAGTTCTTC.